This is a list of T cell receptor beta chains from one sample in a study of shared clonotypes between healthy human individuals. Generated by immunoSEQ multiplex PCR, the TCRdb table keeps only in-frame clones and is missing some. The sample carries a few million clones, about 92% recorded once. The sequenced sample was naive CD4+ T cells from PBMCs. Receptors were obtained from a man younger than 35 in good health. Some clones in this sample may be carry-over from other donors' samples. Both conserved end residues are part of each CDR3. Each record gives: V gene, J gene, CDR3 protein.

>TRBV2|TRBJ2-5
CASGGQATQETQYF
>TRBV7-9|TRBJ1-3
CASSLGGNTIYF
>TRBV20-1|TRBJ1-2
CSASTSYGYTF
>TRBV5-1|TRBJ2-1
CASSLASGRSYEQFF
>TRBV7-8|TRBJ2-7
CASSLVLDSSYEQYF
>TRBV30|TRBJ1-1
CAWILLRGAGSEAFF
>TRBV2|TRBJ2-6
CASRALSGANVLTF
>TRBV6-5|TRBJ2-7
CATNSGQPSYEQYF
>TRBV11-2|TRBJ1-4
CASSLTVNRDGEKLFF
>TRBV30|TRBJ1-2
CAWQGALNYGYTF
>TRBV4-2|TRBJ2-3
CASSQGRISPDTQYF
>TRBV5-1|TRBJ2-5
CASTLTSGSLETQYF
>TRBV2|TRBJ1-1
CASSEEGGTEAFF
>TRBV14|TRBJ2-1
CASSQVAGSYNEQFF
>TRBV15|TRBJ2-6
CATSRTTGPTAGANVLTF
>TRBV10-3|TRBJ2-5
CAISEFTGSQETQYF
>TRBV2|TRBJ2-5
CASSPRTGEETQYF
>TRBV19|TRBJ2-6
CASSIGAANVLTF
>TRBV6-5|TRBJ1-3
CASSYARTAGNTIYF
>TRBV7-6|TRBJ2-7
CASSENRESYEQYF